This T cell receptor beta chain was sequenced for a study of T cells in Graves' hyperthyroidism and ophthalmopathy. General study points: Prediction of ophthalmopathy progression came a median around 6.5 months pre-onset. Blood also contained most expanded thyroid clonotypes above 0.001.

A Clinical Activity Score of at least 3, a NOSPECS grade of at least 4 and a duration under 3 months were recorded in the ophthalmopathy patients. The CDR3 extends over 15 amino acids. Trimming removed 6 bases at V and 4 bases at J, with 18 bases between. As regards this clonotype: Its antigen is undetermined. A much larger clone differs from this one at a single base, so this may be a read error.

Researchers took RNA transcripts and amplified the TCR beta CDR3 regions from them. Primed by the HTBI set, a first-round RT-PCR was run on the TCR CDR3. TCRdb reprocessed the multiplex PCR reads with MiXCR, giving one entry per CDR3 protein. This table has roughly 640,000 distinct CDR3 sequences, around 15% appearing once. Sequenced input: blood. This clonotype originated in a woman between 40 and 55 years old with Graves' ophthalmopathy. The J gene is TRBJ1-1, the V gene TRBV12-3 or TRBV12-4; D gene unclear. The CDR3 nucleotides read TGTGCCAGCAGCACCTGGACGATTGTGGGCACTGAAGCTTTCTTT. Protein product: CASSTWTIVGTEAFF.